This T cell receptor (beta chain) originates from a study of blood T cell repertoires in COVID-19 (dated by TCRdb to the early 2020s). About the full investigation: Samples from collaborators originated in the United States, Italy and Spain and spanned both the acute and convalescent phases of COVID-19. The material from the prospective study consisted of cDNA or gDNA derived from T cells, B-cell-depleted T cells, or PBMCs. Subjects who had been exposed to COVID-19, were actively infected with it, or had recovered from it provided the deeply sampled blood TCRbeta repertoires that made up the dataset. A freely available public database, intended as a resource for researchers studying the immune response to SARS-CoV-2, is where the repertoires were released. Samples were obtained from the ongoing ImmuneRACE study (first 160 participants) and from about 1,300 subjects provided by 6 global collaborators. Sample metadata almost always included a de-identified subject ID, COVID-19 status, age in years and sex. Where HLA class I and class II types were available, the types were taken from metadata supplied by the sample provider, not from assay-based typing.

Findings and caveats that apply to the study as a whole: Clinical and demographic metadata were provided uncurated, with the amount varying by source and participant.

Each collaborating institution followed its own protocols to collect whole blood in K2EDTA tubes. Collaborator samples were shipped for TCRbeta analysis as frozen whole blood, isolated PBMCs, or DNA extracted from either sample type. The CDR3, cysteine through phenylalanine, is 15 amino acids long. The DNA shown is the 45-base CDR3, in frame from base 1. V loses 3 bases of germline sequence and J loses 6 bases, and the interval between the two ends is 14 bases. As encoded in the germline V gene, CDR1 is MGHDK while CDR2 is SYGVNS. TCRbeta CDR3 regions were amplified from genomic DNA by means of the immunoSEQ Assay, a bias-controlled multiplex PCR. Under the source paper's analysis protocol: Nucleated cell counts per sample were estimated from amplification of reference gene primers within the assay. Sequence reads were collapsed and filtered to measure the absolute abundance of every unique TCRbeta CDR3 rearrangement. For each sample, productive Simpson clonality was calculated by taking the square root of Simpson's diversity index across productive rearrangements. TCRdb obtained this table from immuneACCESS and retained in-frame rearrangements with V and J assigned. These tables miss some clones; where compared with another copy, unresolved V genes account for less than half of the shortfall, and the remainder is unexplained. Clone size and V and J calls were adopted from that table, with D and trimming inferred from the DNA. The sample yields about 280,000 clones; 65% to 90% were counted once. The ten biggest clones cover roughly 5.3% of the sample.

As regards this clone: Its antigen remains undetermined. No base-level quality is on record; no much larger clone is a single base apart.

Sequenced sample: peripheral blood. The receptor was derived from a man aged 50-59 years with active or convalescent COVID-19. The chain links TRBV25-1 with TRBJ2-2; TRBD2 is a weak D gene call, 5 bases matching. The nucleotide sequence is given as TGTGCCAGCAGTGACATAGAGCAGAGGGCCGGGGAGCTGTTTTTT. Translated, it reads CASSDIEQRAGELFF.